One and the same sample provided the 11 T cell receptor beta chains below, sequenced in a study of PD-1 blockade in mismatch repair-deficient tumors. The sample's time point: approximately ten-day in vitro stimulation with candidate neoantigen peptide 7. Libraries were prepared by immunoSEQ multiplex PCR; TCRdb keeps only in-frame clonotypes and omits some of them. The profile shows just under 9,000 clones, over 80% of them singletons. These receptors are not linked to any known antigen. Sample: cells cultured in vitro, taken from a patient treated with pembrolizumab. The receptors stem from an adult with mismatch repair-deficient cancer.

The J gene is TRBJ2-5, the V gene TRBV5-4, with TRBD2 as a possible D gene (7 bases). Trimming took 3 bases from V and 9 from J, leaving 15 bases between them. CDR1 SGHNT and CDR2 YYREEE come from the germline V gene (reference sequence). The CDR3 spans 13 residues. CDR3 in amino acids: CASSWSTGGAQYF. CDR3 sequence (DNA): TGTGCCAGCAGCTGGAGTACGGGGGGCGCCCAGTACTTC.

The J gene is TRBJ2-3, the V gene TRBV5-1; 7 bases are shared with TRBD1. CDR1 is SGHRS and CDR2 is YFSETQ in the germline V gene. This CDR3 has 14 amino acids. Trimming removed 1 base from V and 5 bases from J; junction bases left unmatched: 4. DNA for the CDR3: TGCGCCAGCAGCTTGACGACAGGGAAAGATACGCAGTATTTT. Translating it yields CASSLTTGKDTQYF.

V is TRBV19 and J is TRBJ1-4; 12 bases are a match to TRBD1. CDR3 length equals 17 residues. Germline V gives CDR1 LNHDA, CDR2 SQIVND (reference sequence). J lost 3 bases, V lost 3 bases, and 5 bases had no gene match. CDR3 residues: CASSITGTGGPNEKLFF. Written as DNA, the CDR3 is TGTGCCAGTAGTATCACCGGGACAGGGGGCCCTAATGAAAAACTGTTTTTT.

V is TRBV28 and J is TRBJ1-1; D is uncertain. V was cut by 2 bases and J by 1 base, with 8 bases left in between. CDR1 and CDR2 from the germline V gene are MDHEN and SYDVKM. The CDR3 runs 14 residues. In DNA form, the CDR3 reads TGTGCCAGCAGTTTACTCCTGGGGAACACTGAAGCTTTCTTT. Its protein is CASSLLLGNTEAFF.

V is TRBV29-1 and J is TRBJ2-3, with 7 bases matching TRBD2. CDR3 size: 12 residues. CDR1 and CDR2 (germline): SQVTM, ANQGSEA. The V segment lost 3 bases and the J segment 5 bases; nucleotides outside the gene matches: 2. CDR3 DNA: TGCAGCGTTGACCGGACTAGAGATACGCAGTATTTT. It yields the protein CSVDRTRDTQYF.

The J gene is TRBJ2-5, the V gene TRBV12-5; D not certain. V lost 5 bases and J 8 bases, leaving 12 bases between the germline ends. Germline V CDR1 and CDR2: LGHNT, FRNRAP. There are 12 residues in the CDR3. The CDR3 sequence: CASGPDLGTQYF. As DNA, the CDR3 is TGTGCTAGTGGTCCGGACCTAGGAACCCAGTACTTC.

This chain uses TRBV27 with TRBJ2-4; 9 bases map to TRBD1. The CDR3 runs to 14 residues. Germline loops: CDR1 MNHEY, CDR2 SMNVEV (reference sequence). Germline trimming cut 4 bases from V and 9 bases from J; bases unmatched to any gene: 7. The chain's CDR3 is CASSSRDREGIQYF. The CDR3 nucleotides read TGTGCCAGCAGTTCGAGGGACAGGGAAGGCATTCAGTACTTC.

The V call is TRBV19, the J call TRBJ2-1, with 7 bases fitting TRBD2. Germline values: CDR1 LNHDA, CDR2 SQIVND (reference sequence). The CDR3 totals 16 residues. V was clipped by 5 bases and J by 1 base; unmatched bases: 8. This chain's CDR3 is CASSPDYGGSYNEQFF. CDR3 bases: TGTGCCAGTAGTCCAGATTACGGGGGGTCCTACAATGAGCAGTTCTTC.

The chain links TRBV29-1 to TRBJ2-7; possibly TRBD1 or TRBD2 for D (5 bases each). Germline V gene sequence: CDR1 SQVTM, CDR2 ANQGSEA. The CDR3 totals 13 residues. Between the trimmed V and J ends, which lost 4 bases and 2 bases, there was a span of 12 bases. In DNA, the CDR3 is TGCAGCGTTGTAGGGACGGCCACCTACGAGCAGTACTTC. Its translation: CSVVGTATYEQYF.

The count of this clone is one. V gene TRBV15 combines with J gene TRBJ1-5, with TRBD1 matching 7 bases. CDR3 length equals 18 residues. In germline, CDR1 is LNHNV, CDR2 YYDKDF (reference sequence). With V trimmed by 1 base and J by 3 bases, 12 bases remained unmatched. CDR3 coding DNA: TGTGCCACCAGCAGAGTGGGGCTGGGACAGAGCCTCAATCAGCCCCAGCATTTT. Translated, it gives CATSRVGLGQSLNQPQHF.

This chain uses TRBV27 with TRBJ2-2, with D perhaps matching TRBD1 (6 bases). The CDR3 spans 16 residues. Germline assignment: CDR1 MNHEY and CDR2 SMNVEV (reference sequence). V was shortened by 1 base and J by 5 bases, with 14 bases between the two germline ends. The CDR3 region is CASSLYGTLTTGELFF. CDR3 coding DNA: TGTGCCAGCAGTTTATACGGGACACTGACGACCGGGGAGCTGTTTTTT.